The source of this T cell receptor (beta chain) is a study of a mutant IDH1 vaccine in newly diagnosed glioma. The time point is: week 11, during vaccination. A single vaccine dose contained 300 ug of mutant IDH1 20-mer peptide, and topical imiquimod was used with it. The V gene lost 0 bases and the J gene lost 7 bases, with 4 bases spanning the gap. The CDR3 loop spans 12 amino acids. Germline CDR1 and CDR2: ENHRY and SYGVKD. Produced via immunoSEQ multiplex PCR; TCRdb's table is partial and in-frame only. Here the sample spans roughly 130,000 clones, around 80% being singletons. This clone has a handful of counts. What it binds is unknown.

The sequence was collected from a man between 40 and 49 years old with glioma. The sample was PBMCs, taken from a glioma patient whose treatment included an IDH1 peptide vaccine. This chain connects TRBV10-3 to TRBJ1-5, with D hard to call. The CDR3 loop is CAISESKQPQHF. CDR3 coding DNA: TGTGCCATCAGTGAGTCGAAACAGCCCCAGCATTTT.